What follows are 19 T cell receptor beta chains derived from one specimen sequenced in a study of a mutant IDH1 vaccine in newly diagnosed glioma. The time point: week 5, during vaccination. Vaccination comprised doses that each held 300 ug of mutant IDH1 20-mer peptide, plus topical imiquimod. Their cognate antigens are unknown. Libraries were prepared by immunoSEQ multiplex PCR; TCRdb keeps only in-frame clonotypes and omits some of them. The table includes just under 80,000 clones, 91% detected once. The source was PBMCs, collected from a glioma patient whose treatment included an IDH1 peptide vaccine. The receptors stem from a woman in her fifties or sixties with glioma.

The chain has TRBV6-6 and TRBJ1-1; 9 positions match TRBD1. Trimming cost V 2 bases and J 1 base; bases outside gene matches: 2. The germline CDR1 and CDR2 sequences are MNHNY and SVGAGI (reference sequence). The CDR3 contains 15 residues. The DNA for the CDR3 is TGTGCCAGCAGTTACCCGGGACAGGGGAACACTGAAGCTTTCTTT. Amino acid sequence: CASSYPGQGNTEAFF.

This sequence joins TRBV29-1 and TRBJ2-1; TRBD1 is a possible D gene (5 bases). V lost 4 bases, J lost 5 bases, and 12 bases lay in between. Germline V lookup: CDR1 SQVTM, CDR2 ANQGSEA. CDR3 size: 13 residues. The CDR3 here is CSVAVQGNNEQFF. The CDR3, as DNA: TGCAGCGTTGCTGTTCAGGGAAACAATGAGCAGTTCTTC.

The chain carries TRBV2 and TRBJ1-5; perhaps TRBD1 as D (5 bases). CDR1 is SNHLY, CDR2 FYNNEI, per germline. The CDR3 is 15 amino acids. V gave up 6 bases and J gave up 0 bases, with 12 bases separating them. This CDR3 reads CASRPGGVSNQPQHF. Here the CDR3 DNA reads TGTGCCAGCAGACCTGGGGGGGTTAGCAATCAGCCCCAGCATTTT.

V usage is TRBV28 and J usage is TRBJ2-2, with D tentatively TRBD1 (6 bases). V was shortened by 2 bases and J by 5 bases, with 18 bases between the two germline ends. The CDR3 is 17 residues long. Germline CDR1 MDHEN, CDR2 SYDVKM. The CDR3 DNA follows: TGTGCCAGCAGTTTACGTGGGCAACAGGGTCGAACCGGGGAGCTGTTTTTT. It is translated as CASSLRGQQGRTGELFF.

This clone was detected only a few times. This sequence joins TRBV6-4 and TRBJ1-1; D gene uncertain. Trimming cost V 0 bases and J 4 bases, with 27 bases left between them. CDR1 MRHNA and CDR2 SNTAGT come from the germline V gene. The CDR3 extends over 20 amino acids. CDR3 residues: CASSDSTRGLRPPLGTEAFF. CDR3 sequence (DNA): TGTGCCAGCAGTGACTCGACCCGAGGGTTACGGCCCCCATTGGGCACTGAAGCTTTCTTT.

V usage is TRBV5-4 and J usage is TRBJ2-1, with 13 bases identical to TRBD2. J gave up 5 bases and V 0 bases, and 2 bases lay outside the gene matches. Germline CDR1 reads SGHNT; CDR2 reads YYREEE (reference sequence). This CDR3 is 16 amino acids long. CDR3 loop: CASSLETSGRNNEQFF. The CDR3 DNA reads TGTGCCAGCAGCTTGGAGACTAGCGGGAGGAACAATGAGCAGTTCTTC. Drawing the rest from reference TRBV5-4 and TRBJ2-1, the complete variable domain is ETGVTQSPTHLIKTRGQQVTLRCSSQSGHNTVSWYQQALGQGPQFIFQYYREEENGRGNFPPRFSGLQFPNYSSELNVNALELDDSALYLCASSLETSGRNNEQFFGPGTRLTVL.

This chain joins TRBV13 and TRBJ2-4, with D uncertain. CDR3 length: 13 amino acids. The germline V and J ends were trimmed by 4 bases and 1 base, with 5 bases remaining between them. Germline CDR1 and CDR2: PRHDT and FYEKMQ (reference sequence). CDR3 amino acids: CASSSLAKNIQYF. The CDR3 region has the DNA TGTGCCAGCAGCTCACTTGCCAAAAACATTCAGTACTTC.

V and J are TRBV19 and TRBJ1-1; D is unresolved. Germline V gene data show CDR1 as LNHDA and CDR2 as SQIVND (reference sequence). The CDR3 covers 13 residues. The V end lost 8 bases, the J end lost 1 base, and 11 bases lay between the germline ends. CDR3 nucleotide sequence: TGTGCCAGTTGCTTTCTGGGGAACACTGAAGCTTTCTTT. This encodes CASCFLGNTEAFF.

V usage is TRBV19 and J usage is TRBJ1-5, with a possible D match to TRBD1 (6 bases). V lost 2 bases and J lost 3, with 11 bases in between. Per germline, CDR1 LNHDA and CDR2 SQIVND (reference sequence). The CDR3 is 15 amino acids. CDR3 nucleotides: TGTGCCAGTAGTATATACAGGGTCGACAATCAGCCCCAGCATTTT. Translation: CASSIYRVDNQPQHF. Variable domain in full (rest from reference TRBV19 and TRBJ1-5): DGGITQSPKYLFRKEGQNVTLSCEQNLNHDAMYWYRQDPGQGLRLIYYSQIVNDFQKGDIAEGYSVSREKKESFPLTVTSAQKNPTAFYLCASSIYRVDNQPQHFGDGTRLSIL.

This chain connects TRBV7-8 to TRBJ2-7, with D perhaps matching TRBD1 or TRBD2 (6 bases each). This CDR3 is built from 14 residues. V was pared by 8 bases and J by 2 bases, with 16 bases between. Looked up from germline, CDR1 is SGHVS and CDR2 is FQNEAQ. CDR3 bases: TGTGCCAGCTCTGGAGGGGGAGGAACCTACGAGCAGTACTTC. Its protein is CASSGGGGTYEQYF.

This clone came up a few times. J is TRBJ1-2 and V is TRBV11-2; TRBD1 agrees at 8 bases. Unmatched junction bases numbered 3, after V lost 4 bases and J lost 2 bases. This CDR3 spans 14 amino acids. CDR1 and CDR2 (germline): SGHAT, FQNNGV. DNA for the CDR3: TGTGCCAGCAGCTCCCGGACAGGGAACTATGGCTACACCTTC. Protein product: CASSSRTGNYGYTF.

The rearrangement links TRBV6-5 to TRBJ1-2; D is possibly TRBD1 (6 bases). Germline CDR1 reads MNHEY; CDR2 reads SVGAGI. CDR3 length: 13 amino acids. The germline V and J ends were trimmed by 4 bases and 4 bases, with 10 bases remaining between them. The DNA of the CDR3 is TGTGCCAGCAGTTCCGGACAGCTCTATGGCTACACCTTC. Translation gives CASSSGQLYGYTF.

V gene TRBV6-4 combines with J gene TRBJ2-2, with TRBD1 as a possible D gene (7 bases). CDR1 is MRHNA and CDR2 is SNTAGT in the germline V gene. V was pared by 2 bases and J by 3 bases, with 19 bases between. The CDR3 runs 18 residues. This chain's CDR3 is CASSDPGGPPEDTGELFF. The CDR3 region has the DNA TGTGCCAGCAGTGACCCAGGGGGGCCCCCCGAAGACACCGGGGAGCTGTTTTTT.

This chain joins TRBV5-1 and TRBJ2-3, with a weak D call TRBD2 (5 bases). Germline V gene data show CDR1 as SGHRS and CDR2 as YFSETQ. CDR3 length: 15 amino acids. V gave up 3 bases and J gave up 0 bases, with 11 bases separating them. This CDR3 is CASSSGIISTDTQYF. CDR3 bases: TGCGCCAGCAGCTCGGGGATCATTAGCACAGATACGCAGTATTTT.

In DNA form, the CDR3 reads TGTGCCAGCAGCCTTCTAGACCATGAGCAGTTCTTC. It encodes CASSLLDHEQFF. The chain employs TRBV5-6 and TRBJ2-1; D gene uncertain. Germline values: CDR1 SGHDT, CDR2 YYEEEE. The CDR3 runs 12 residues. V lost 4 bases and J 8 bases, leaving 10 bases between the germline ends.

The J gene is TRBJ1-2, the V gene TRBV28; D remains ambiguous. Between the trimmed V and J ends, which lost 11 bases and 7 bases, there was a span of 8 bases. The CDR3 is made up of 9 amino acids. Per germline, CDR1 MDHEN and CDR2 SYDVKM. The CDR3 sequence: CASRGGYTF. DNA of the CDR3: TGTGCCTCTAGAGGTGGCTACACCTTC.

CDR3 loop: CASSAANTEAFF. The DNA of the CDR3 is TGTGCCAGCTCCGCCGCGAACACTGAAGCTTTCTTT. This rearrangement joins TRBV18 to TRBJ1-1; D is unresolved. Germline V gene lookup returns CDR1 KGHSH and CDR2 LQKENI. Deletions cut 6 bases from V and 1 base from J, with 6 bases between. The CDR3 sequence is 12 residues long.

The J gene is TRBJ2-7, the V gene TRBV10-2; no clear D. Trimming removed 6 bases at V and 1 base at J, with 10 bases between. This CDR3 spans 13 amino acids. CDR1 WSHSY and CDR2 SAAADI come from the germline V gene. The CDR3 DNA follows: TGCGCCAGCAGCTGGGTTTCTTCCTACGAGCAGTACTTC. Amino acids: CASSWVSSYEQYF.

This CDR3 is CAWSVTLRDEQFF. The CDR3 coding sequence is TGTGCCTGGAGTGTTACCCTAAGAGATGAGCAGTTCTTC. The chain carries TRBV30 and TRBJ2-1; D gene unclear. This CDR3 contains 13 residues. V dropped 0 bases and J dropped 8 bases, with 11 bases sitting between them. The germline V gene has CDR1 GTSNPN and CDR2 SVGIG (reference sequence).